This T cell receptor beta chain was sequenced for a study of human T cells and chemical hapten exposure. TCRdb passed the RACE reads through MiXCR, listing each CDR3 protein once. Counted here are about 110,000 distinct CDR3 sequences, about a tenth occurring once; the ten biggest clones make up approximately 2.8%. This clonotype appeared many times. The CDR3 consists of 17 residues. After removal of 1 base from V and 2 bases from J, the junction contained 5 bases not matched to a gene. Germline CDR1 LGHNA, CDR2 YSLEER. Time point noted: patch test 2, 6 weeks after DPC sensitization. Noted treatment: therapeutic diphenylcyclopropenone sensitization with weekly scalp DPC.

Source: whole blood, taken in connection with sensitization to the hapten diphenylcyclopropenone (DPC). The chain combines TRBV4-3 with TRBJ2-2, with 9 bases matching TRBD2. This receptor was obtained from a woman aged 40 to 50 with alopecia areata. Some clones in this sample may be carry-over from other donors' samples. This chain's CDR3 is CASSQAASGTNTGELFF. CDR3 nucleotide sequence: TGCGCCAGCAGCCAAGCAGCTAGCGGGACTAACACCGGGGAGCTGTTTTTT.